This TCR beta chain was identified in a study of metastatic and nonmetastatic thyroid tumors. Using MiXCR, TCRdb reanalyzed the PCR reads. The data contain 35,000 to 45,000 clones, 25% to 30% of them singletons. There are 14 residues in the CDR3. In germline, CDR1 is DFQATT, CDR2 SNEGSKA (reference sequence). The V end was cut by 0 bases, the J end by 2 bases, with 10 bases between. Until they underwent thyroid surgery, no patient had received any treatment. The chain carries TRBV20-1 and TRBJ1-2, with D tentatively TRBD1 (5 bases). The sample consisted of blood. This receptor was obtained from a male donor with papillary thyroid cancer or a benign thyroid nodule (not recorded which). Some clones in this sample may be carry-over from other donors' samples. CDR3 region: CSARDSGGNYGYTF. CDR3 in DNA: TGCAGTGCTAGAGATTCCGGGGGGAACTATGGCTACACCTTC.